What follows are 27 T cell receptor beta chains derived from one specimen sequenced in a study of T cell responses to AZD1222 COVID-19 vaccine (TCRdb year 2021). This specimen's time point label, interpreted: baseline before first vaccination. The library was produced with the immunoSEQ multiplex PCR assay. TCRdb provides this immuneACCESS table in a form limited to in-frame rearrangements. Some clones are lacking; in checked studies, under half of them reflect an unresolved V gene, and why the rest are absent is not known. The sample has around 97,000 clones on record, about nine tenths of them singletons. The leading ten clones occupy about 5% of the sample. The source material was peripheral blood, sampled on day 0 of AZD1222 vaccination. The receptors here all came from an adult in good health.

The rearrangement links TRBV30 to TRBJ1-5, with D uncertain. The CDR3 extends over 15 amino acids. Trimming stripped 1 base from V and 0 bases from J, with 10 bases between. In germline, CDR1 is GTSNPN, CDR2 SVGIG (reference sequence). In nucleotides, the CDR3 is TGTGCCTGGAGTGCCAACAGTTATAGCAATCAGCCCCAGCATTTT. This translates into CAWSANSYSNQPQHF.

J is TRBJ1-6 and V is TRBV2; no firm D call. The V gene lost 1 base and the J gene lost 9 bases, with 7 bases spanning the gap. CDR3 length: 13 amino acids. Germline V gene sequence: CDR1 SNHLY, CDR2 FYNNEI. The CDR3 DNA sequence: TGTGCCAGCAGTGAAGGACGGCGTTCACCCCTCCACTTT. This sequence encodes CASSEGRRSPLHF.

The chain employs TRBV15 and TRBJ2-1, with D unclear. This CDR3 is built from 14 residues. The germline gives CDR1 LNHNV, CDR2 YYDKDF (reference sequence). The V end was cut by 0 bases, the J end by 2 bases, with 5 bases between. The CDR3 spells CATSRDGPYNEQFF. For the CDR3, the DNA is TGTGCCACCAGCAGAGATGGGCCCTACAATGAGCAGTTCTTC.

The chain carries TRBV19 and TRBJ1-2, with a possible D match to TRBD1 (6 bases). This CDR3 contains 13 residues. Germline CDR1 is LNHDA and CDR2 is SQIVND (reference sequence). V gave up 10 bases and J gave up 8 bases, with 20 bases separating them. The CDR3 nucleotides read TGTGCCACCTCGTCCGGGGGCGCGGGGGGCTACACCTTC. Residues: CATSSGGAGGYTF.

V and J are TRBV2 and TRBJ1-1; D might be TRBD1 (5 bases). This CDR3 is built from 14 residues. From germline, CDR1 is SNHLY and CDR2 FYNNEI. Trimming pared 5 bases from V and 10 bases from J, leaving 20 bases between. The CDR3 loop reads CASSSTGTWSVAFF. The CDR3, as DNA: TGTGCCAGCAGTTCTACCGGGACTTGGAGTGTAGCTTTCTTT.

V and J are TRBV7-9 and TRBJ2-1, with D perhaps given as TRBD1 or TRBD2 (5 bases each). CDR1 SEHNR and CDR2 FQNEAQ come from the germline V gene (reference sequence). The CDR3 contains 13 residues. The V end lost 3 bases, the J end lost 2 bases, and 5 bases lay between the germline ends. CDR3 protein: CASSLGAYNEQFF. CDR3 in DNA: TGTGCCAGCAGCTTGGGGGCCTACAATGAGCAGTTCTTC. The whole variable domain, remainder taken from reference TRBV7-9 and TRBJ2-1, is DTGVSQNPRHKITKRGQNVTFRCDPISEHNRLYWYRQTLGQGPEFLTYFQNEAQLEKSRLLSDRFSAERPKGSFSTLEIQRTEQGDSAMYLCASSLGAYNEQFFGPGTRLTVL.

This chain uses TRBV9 with TRBJ2-1; possibly TRBD2 for D (6 bases). The CDR3 spans 15 residues. The V end lost 0 bases, the J end lost 4 bases, and 11 bases lay between the germline ends. Germline loops: CDR1 SGDLS, CDR2 YYNGEE. The CDR3 sequence is CASSVVGDSYNEQFF. The DNA for the CDR3 is TGTGCCAGCAGCGTAGTCGGGGACTCGTACAATGAGCAGTTCTTC.

This clone was counted a single time. At one boundary the junction diverges from the germline segment, which might be a read error. V usage is TRBV7-7 and J usage is TRBJ2-2; 10 bases are a match to TRBD2. The CDR3 is 15 residues long. Germline V lookup: CDR1 SSHAT, CDR2 FNYEAQ (reference sequence). The CDR3: CASSLGLAWSGELFF. The CDR3 DNA reads TGTGCTAGCAGCTTGGGACTAGCGTGGTCCGGGGAGCTGTTTTTT.

This sequence joins TRBV2 and TRBJ1-6, with D possibly TRBD1 on 5 matching bases. The V end lost 7 bases, the J end lost 3 bases, and 13 bases lay between the germline ends. The CDR3 loop spans 15 amino acids. CDR1 is SNHLY and CDR2 is FYNNEI in the germline V gene. DNA of the CDR3: TGTGCCAGCAAGGGGTCTGCGAACTATAATTCACCCCTCCACTTT. Translated, it gives CASKGSANYNSPLHF.

J is TRBJ2-3 and V is TRBV6-6; TRBD1 matches at 8 bases. The germline CDR1 and CDR2 sequences are MNHNY and SVGAGI (reference sequence). J was trimmed by 2 bases and V by 5 bases; bases with no gene match: 9. CDR3 size: 16 residues. The CDR3 reads CASSKRQGTYTDTQYF. CDR3 DNA: TGTGCCAGCAGTAAAAGACAGGGGACTTACACAGATACGCAGTATTTT.

In its sample, this clone was seen once. The chain has TRBV4-3 and TRBJ2-7; D is ambiguous. The V and J ends lost 5 bases and 5 bases respectively, with 13 bases between them. The CDR3 sequence is 13 residues long. Germline V gene lookup returns CDR1 LGHNA and CDR2 YSLEER. CDR3 sequence: CASSGVRSDEQYF. The CDR3 coding sequence is TGCGCCAGCAGCGGGGTGAGGTCCGACGAGCAGTACTTC.

This clone has a handful of counts. A read error is possible here, since a much larger clone lies one base away. This chain joins TRBV6-4 and TRBJ2-6; D is uncertain. The CDR3 has 14 residues. The germline gives CDR1 MRHNA, CDR2 SNTAGT. Deletions cut 2 bases from V and 0 bases from J, with 2 bases between. CDR3 DNA sequence: TGTGCCAGCAGTGACAACTCTGGGGCCAACGTCCTGACTTTC. Translating gives CASSDNSGANVLTF.

The gene calls are TRBV16 and TRBJ1-1; 8 nucleotides align to TRBD1. V lost 4 bases to trimming and J lost 6 bases; unmatched junction nucleotides: 4. The germline V gene encodes CDR1 KGHSY and CDR2 FQNENV. The CDR3 has 13 residues. The CDR3 nucleotides read TGTGCCAGCAGCCGAGGACAGGGAGCTGAAGCTTTCTTT. It is translated as CASSRGQGAEAFF. Together with reference TRBV16 and TRBJ1-1, the CDR3 gives the full variable domain: GEEVAQTPKHLVRGEGQKAKLYCAPIKGHSYVFWYQQVLKNEFKFLISFQNENVFDETGMPKERFSAKCLPNSPCSLEIQATKLEDSAVYFCASSRGQGAEAFFGQGTRLTVV.

The V and J genes are TRBV10-3 and TRBJ2-7; the D gene is possibly TRBD2 (6 bases). CDR3 length: 16 residues. The germline V and J ends were trimmed by 4 bases and 0 bases, with 16 bases remaining between them. Germline assignment: CDR1 ENHRY and CDR2 SYGVKD. CDR3 sequence reads: CAISAEFAGSSYEQYF. In DNA form, the CDR3 reads TGTGCCATCAGTGCTGAGTTTGCGGGGAGCTCCTACGAGCAGTACTTC.

This clone was detected only a few times. J is TRBJ1-4 and V is TRBV19; D is ambiguous. CDR3 length: 13 amino acids. V was pared by 10 bases and J by 5 bases, with 14 bases between. Per the germline V gene, CDR1 is LNHDA and CDR2 is SQIVND (reference sequence). CDR3 DNA sequence: TGTGCCACCCGACGGTCCGAAAATGAAAAACTGTTTTTT. Encoded protein: CATRRSENEKLFF.

The rearrangement joins TRBV10-3 to TRBJ1-6, with a weak D call TRBD1 (6 bases). The CDR3 runs 13 residues. The V end lost 7 bases, the J end lost 8 bases, and 12 bases lay between the germline ends. Germline values: CDR1 ENHRY, CDR2 SYGVKD. The CDR3 region has the DNA TGTGCCATCACCCGGGACAACTATTCACCCCTCCACTTT. Residues: CAITRDNYSPLHF.

J is TRBJ1-2 and V is TRBV6-5, with D perhaps matching TRBD1 (5 bases). The V and J ends lost 5 bases and 2 bases respectively, with 12 bases between them. CDR1 and CDR2 (germline): MNHEY, SVGAGI. The CDR3 is 14 amino acids. The CDR3 coding sequence is TGTGCCAGCAGTCCCATGGGACCAAACTATGGCTACACCTTC. Translation gives CASSPMGPNYGYTF.

J is TRBJ2-1 and V is TRBV6-1; tentative D call: TRBD2 (6 bases). V gave up 2 bases and J gave up 0 bases, with 11 bases separating them. The CDR3 sequence is 16 residues long. CDR1 and CDR2 from the germline V gene are MNHNS and SASEGT. The CDR3 sequence is CASSEWAGSSYNEQFF. The CDR3 DNA reads TGTGCCAGCAGTGAATGGGCGGGGAGCTCCTACAATGAGCAGTTCTTC.

The chain links TRBV6-1 to TRBJ1-3; D uncertain. V dropped 3 bases and J dropped 0 bases, with 0 bases sitting between them. This CDR3 is 12 amino acids long. Germline lookup yields CDR1 MNHNS and CDR2 SASEGT. The CDR3 loop reads CASSDSGNTIYF. In DNA, the CDR3 is TGTGCCAGCAGTGACTCTGGAAACACCATATATTTT.

The V and J genes are TRBV30 and TRBJ2-3; D uncertain. The germline V and J ends were trimmed by 2 bases and 0 bases, with 9 bases remaining between them. The CDR3 has 14 residues. Looked up from germline, CDR1 is GTSNPN and CDR2 is SVGIG (reference sequence). The CDR3 region is CAWSPGRSTDTQYF. Written as DNA, the CDR3 is TGTGCCTGGAGTCCCGGAAGGAGCACAGATACGCAGTATTTT.

V usage is TRBV14 and J usage is TRBJ2-7; D possibly corresponds to TRBD2 (6 bases). CDR3 length equals 22 residues. Trimming left V 2 bases short and J 3 bases short, with 35 bases between. Germline V gene data show CDR1 as SGHDN and CDR2 as FVKESK. CDR3 DNA: TGTGCCAGCAGCCAATATCCTCCCGGGGGAAATCTAGGCAGCCTCTTAAACTACGAGCAGTACTTC. Protein product: CASSQYPPGGNLGSLLNYEQYF.

The chain combines TRBV30 with TRBJ2-5; D perhaps matches TRBD1 (6 bases). The CDR3 loop spans 11 amino acids. Trimming removed 7 bases at V and 5 bases at J, with 11 bases between. From germline, CDR1 is GTSNPN and CDR2 SVGIG (reference sequence). CDR3 sequence: CAFTGLETQYF. In DNA form, the CDR3 reads TGTGCCTTCACAGGGTTGGAGACCCAGTACTTC.

The genes are TRBV6-5 and TRBJ1-1; D unresolved. V shed 2 bases and J shed 10 bases, with 20 bases lying between them. This CDR3 contains 15 residues. CDR1 is MNHEY and CDR2 is SVGAGI in the germline V gene. The CDR3 sequence: CASSYGRTALKLAFF. As DNA, the CDR3 is TGTGCCAGCAGTTACGGGAGGACCGCTCTTAAACTAGCTTTCTTT.

The chain couples TRBV11-3 to TRBJ2-2; TRBD2 might be the D (5 bases). The CDR3 extends over 18 amino acids. CDR1 SGHNT and CDR2 YENEEA come from the germline V gene. Trimming shortened V by 0 bases and J by 6 bases, and 20 bases separated the two germline ends. The CDR3 coding sequence is TGTGCCAGCAGCTTAGATCAAGGTGGTACGACTAAGGCCGGGGAGCTGTTTTTT. This sequence encodes CASSLDQGGTTKAGELFF.

This chain links TRBV1 with TRBJ2-1; TRBD2, the D gene given by the table, was not confirmed from the DNA. TRBV1 is designated a pseudogene. The CDR3 sequence is 17 residues long. The CDR3 sequence: CTSSPRTSGGNYNEQFF. The CDR3 nucleotides read TGCACCAGCAGCCCTCGGACTAGCGGGGGCAATTACAATGAGCAGTTCTTC.

V usage is TRBV27 and J usage is TRBJ1-6; 7 nucleotides align to TRBD1. Germline V gives CDR1 MNHEY, CDR2 SMNVEV (reference sequence). The CDR3 runs to 17 residues. The ends lost 7 bases at V and 10 bases at J; junction bases unmatched: 19. The CDR3 loop is CASIRGIAGRLFSPLHF. CDR3 sequence (DNA): TGTGCCAGCATCAGGGGGATTGCAGGGAGACTATTCTCACCCCTCCACTTT.

J is TRBJ2-3 and V is TRBV11-2; D not resolved. V lost 0 bases and J 9 bases, leaving 10 bases between the germline ends. CDR3 length: 13 amino acids. From germline, CDR1 is SGHAT and CDR2 FQNNGV. CDR3: CASSLDRVGTQYF. CDR3 nucleotides: TGTGCCAGCAGCTTAGATCGGGTGGGCACGCAGTATTTT.